This TCR beta chain was captured in a study of control samples from healthy donors and cancer patients. V lost 3 bases and J lost 1; bases outside the gene matches: 4. CDR3 size: 15 residues. In germline, CDR1 is SGDLS, CDR2 YYNGEE. TCRdb's table, derived via immunoSEQ multiplex PCR, lists solely in-frame clones and lacks some. The profile covers around 250,000 clones, with around 80% appearing a single time and more than 10% taken by the ten largest. The V and J genes are TRBV9 and TRBJ1-3; 7 bases map to TRBD1. This TCR came from a woman aged 60-70 years with lung cancer. Sequencing input: PBMCs. This CDR3 is CASSGGTVSGNTIYF. CDR3 DNA sequence: TGTGCCAGCAGCGGCGGGACAGTGTCTGGAAACACCATATATTTT.